The 22 T cell receptor beta chains below come from one sample, sequenced in a study of blood T cell repertoires in COVID-19. This table comes from immunoSEQ multiplex PCR, and its TCRdb copy is limited to in-frame clones, with some not included. Of 45,000 to 60,000 clones listed, around 90% are singletons. Input material: peripheral blood. The receptors come from a human donor with active COVID-19. The donor label of this sample is uncertain.

V and J are TRBV5-1 and TRBJ1-2; possible D gene TRBD1, 5 bases. V lost 2 bases, J lost 1 base, and 15 bases lay in between. Germline V gene lookup returns CDR1 SGHRS and CDR2 YFSETQ. The length of the CDR3 is 16 residues. CDR3 sequence: CASSLRRGTDNYGYTF. CDR3 nucleotides: TGCGCCAGCAGCTTAAGGAGGGGAACCGATAACTATGGCTACACCTTC.

The chain couples TRBV18 to TRBJ1-6; no firm D call. Looked up from germline, CDR1 is KGHSH and CDR2 is LQKENI. The CDR3 totals 16 residues. Trimming left V 2 bases short and J 6 bases short, with 14 bases between. The CDR3 bases are TGTGCCAGCTCACCATTCGACTGGAGAGCTAATTCACCCCTCCACTTT. Protein: CASSPFDWRANSPLHF.

The chain couples TRBV25-1 to TRBJ2-1, with TRBD2 as a possible D gene (6 bases). From germline, CDR1 is MGHDK and CDR2 SYGVNS. This CDR3 region has 16 residues. V lost 1 base and J 0 bases, leaving 10 bases between the germline ends. The CDR3 DNA reads TGTGCCAGCAGTGAATCCGGGGGAGTCTCCTACAATGAGCAGTTCTTC. Translating gives CASSESGGVSYNEQFF. Full variable domain (remainder filled in from reference TRBV25-1 and TRBJ2-1): EADIYQTPRYLVIGTGKKITLECSQTMGHDKMYWYQQDPGMELHLIHYSYGVNSTEKGDLSSESTVSRIRTEHFPLTLESARPSHTSQYLCASSESGGVSYNEQFFGPGTRLTVL.

This clone was seen a handful of times. The chain joins TRBV13 to TRBJ1-3; D unclear. The CDR3 sequence is 13 residues long. V lost 5 bases and J 4 bases, leaving 9 bases between the germline ends. The germline gives CDR1 PRHDT, CDR2 FYEKMQ (reference sequence). CDR3 residues: CASSLAGGNTIYF. The CDR3 coding sequence is TGTGCCAGCAGCCTTGCGGGGGGAAACACCATATATTTT.

This clone has only a few counts. V usage is TRBV5-6 and J usage is TRBJ2-7; 13 bases map to TRBD2. The CDR3 contains 17 residues. V was pared by 5 bases and J by 4 bases, with 12 bases of the junction left unmatched. CDR1 is SGHDT and CDR2 is YYEEEE in the germline V gene. For the CDR3, the DNA is TGTGCCAGCAGTACCCGGCCGGGACTAGCGGGAATGTACGAGCAGTACTTC. Its translation: CASSTRPGLAGMYEQYF.

J is TRBJ2-5 and V is TRBV12-3 or TRBV12-4, with TRBD2 identical over 13 bases. V trimming: 7 bases; J trimming: 5 bases; junction bases outside the gene matches: 1. The CDR3 is made up of 13 amino acids. CDR3 bases: TGTGCCAGCAAGACTAGCGGGGGGGAGACCCAGTACTTC. Its translation is CASKTSGGETQYF.

The sample holds a few counts of this clone. V is TRBV2 and J is TRBJ2-2; maybe TRBD2 (6 bases). Germline CDR1 reads SNHLY; CDR2 reads FYNNEI. The V gene lost 5 bases and the J gene lost 4 bases, with 11 bases spanning the gap. The CDR3 covers 14 residues. The CDR3: CASSRTTGTGELFF. CDR3 coding DNA: TGTGCCAGCAGTAGGACTACTGGCACCGGGGAGCTGTTTTTT.

DNA for the CDR3: TGTGCCAGTAGAAATCCACCGGGACAGATAAACACCATATATTTT. Residues: CASRNPPGQINTIYF. V gene TRBV19 combines with J gene TRBJ1-3, with 7 positions matching TRBD1. CDR1 and CDR2 (germline): LNHDA, SQIVND (reference sequence). The CDR3 contains 15 residues. V was clipped by 6 bases and J by 6 bases; unmatched bases: 11. Full variable domain (remainder filled in from reference TRBV19 and TRBJ1-3): DGGITQSPKYLFRKEGQNVTLSCEQNLNHDAMYWYRQDPGQGLRLIYYSQIVNDFQKGDIAEGYSVSREKKESFPLTVTSAQKNPTAFYLCASRNPPGQINTIYFGEGSWLTVV.

The chain combines TRBV4-1 with TRBJ1-1, with D hard to call. The CDR3 loop spans 14 amino acids. Germline CDR1 is MGHRA and CDR2 is YSYEKL. Trimming stripped 5 bases from V and 4 bases from J, with 14 bases between. In DNA form, the CDR3 reads TGCGCCAGCAGCTCACCAGGAGGGTCCACTGAAGCTTTCTTT. The encoded protein is CASSSPGGSTEAFF.

The rearrangement uses TRBV2 and TRBJ1-5; D is possibly TRBD1 (6 bases). Germline V lookup: CDR1 SNHLY, CDR2 FYNNEI. There are 15 residues in the CDR3. V was trimmed by 6 bases and J by 4 bases, leaving 16 bases between them. CDR3 bases: TGTGCCAGCAGAACCGGGACATCCGAGAATCAGCCCCAGCATTTT. Amino acid sequence: CASRTGTSENQPQHF.

The chain has TRBV5-1 and TRBJ2-7; TRBD2 agrees at 7 bases. CDR1 is SGHRS, CDR2 YFSETQ, per germline. V dropped 0 bases and J dropped 3; count of bases not matched to a gene: 6. The CDR3 is 15 residues long. The CDR3, as DNA: TGCGCCAGCAGCTTGGCCGCGGGAGCCGACTACGAGCAGTACTTC. Its translation is CASSLAAGADYEQYF.

This clone has just a few counts. The chain recombines TRBV7-2 with TRBJ1-3; no clear D. The CDR3 has 13 residues. The germline CDR1 and CDR2 sequences are SGHTA and FQGNSA. Trimming removed 6 bases from V and 0 bases from J, with 6 bases in between. CDR3: CASSYTSGNTIYF. The CDR3 DNA is TGTGCCAGCAGTTACACCTCTGGAAACACCATATATTTT.

V is TRBV19 and J is TRBJ2-2; unclear D gene. The CDR3 sequence is 14 residues long. Germline V gives CDR1 LNHDA, CDR2 SQIVND (reference sequence). V lost 5 bases, J lost 6 bases, and 13 bases lay in between. The CDR3, as DNA: TGTGCCAGTAGTCCCGCCGGAGTCGCCGGGGAGCTGTTTTTT. The encoded protein is CASSPAGVAGELFF.

V usage is TRBV5-6 and J usage is TRBJ2-3; D remains ambiguous. Germline assignment: CDR1 SGHDT and CDR2 YYEEEE. CDR3 length: 13 residues. Trimming took 2 bases from V and 5 from J, leaving 9 bases between them. CDR3 loop: CASSLEQRDTQYF. CDR3 sequence (DNA): TGTGCCAGCAGCTTAGAACAGAGAGATACGCAGTATTTT.

The table lists this clone with a few counts. This chain connects TRBV27 to TRBJ1-6; D remains unclear. Trimming removed 4 bases at V and 4 bases at J, with 5 bases between. Germline-derived CDR1 and CDR2 are MNHEY and SMNVEV (reference sequence). The CDR3 is 13 amino acids. CDR3 in DNA: TGTGCCAGCAGTTACAAGTATAATTCACCCCTCCACTTT. Residues: CASSYKYNSPLHF.

The V and J genes are TRBV12-5 and TRBJ2-2; 13 bases fit TRBD2. The CDR3 runs to 17 residues. After removal of 4 bases from V and 8 bases from J, the junction contained 10 bases not matched to a gene. Germline assignment: CDR1 LGHNT and CDR2 FRNRAP. The chain's CDR3 is CASGSWTSGRMPGELFF. The CDR3 bases are TGTGCTAGTGGTTCTTGGACTAGCGGGAGAATGCCGGGGGAGCTGTTTTTT.

This clone is a singleton in its sample. The chain recombines TRBV15 with TRBJ2-2; the D is unclear. The ends were cut back, 3 bases at V and 7 bases at J, with 9 bases in the middle. Germline V gene data show CDR1 as LNHNV and CDR2 as YYDKDF (reference sequence). The CDR3 is made up of 13 amino acids. CDR3 loop: CATSSVTVGELFF. The CDR3 DNA sequence: TGTGCCACCAGCAGCGTCACGGTCGGGGAGCTGTTTTTT.

This sequence joins TRBV4-2 and TRBJ2-1; D remains unclear. V lost 0 bases to trimming and J lost 0 bases, with 9 bases between them. The CDR3 is made up of 16 amino acids. Looked up from germline, CDR1 is LGHNA and CDR2 is YNFKEQ. Written as DNA, the CDR3 is TGTGCCAGCAGCCAAGATACTACCCTCTCCTACAATGAGCAGTTCTTC. Its translation: CASSQDTTLSYNEQFF.

V and J are TRBV5-1 and TRBJ1-1; D perhaps matches TRBD1 (5 bases). The germline V gene encodes CDR1 SGHRS and CDR2 YFSETQ. Trimming took 4 bases from V and 5 from J, leaving 18 bases between them. The CDR3 consists of 15 residues. CDR3 residues: CASSPGQWTPTEAFF. The CDR3 coding sequence is TGCGCCAGCAGCCCCGGACAATGGACACCAACTGAAGCTTTCTTT.

The V and J genes are TRBV18 and TRBJ1-4; 9 bases line up with TRBD1. The germline V gene has CDR1 KGHSH and CDR2 LQKENI. Unmatched junction bases numbered 6, after V lost 3 bases and J lost 7 bases. The CDR3 extends over 15 amino acids. The CDR3 loop reads CASSPMGQGSEKLFF. For the CDR3, the DNA is TGTGCCAGCTCACCGATGGGACAGGGAAGTGAAAAACTGTTTTTT.

Judged by abundance, this clone is medium-sized (0.01 to 0.1%). The J gene is TRBJ1-2, the V gene TRBV5-1; maybe TRBD1 (6 bases). This CDR3 has 14 amino acids. Germline assignment: CDR1 SGHRS and CDR2 YFSETQ. V shed 0 bases and J shed 3 bases, with 9 bases lying between them. CDR3 protein: CASSLDRVDYGYTF. The CDR3 DNA reads as TGCGCCAGCAGCTTGGACAGGGTTGACTATGGCTACACCTTC. The variable domain in full, completed from reference TRBV5-1 and TRBJ1-2, reads KAGVTQTPRYLIKTRGQQVTLSCSPISGHRSVSWYQQTPGQGLQFLFEYFSETQRNKGNFPGRFSGRQFSNSRSEMNVSTLELGDSALYLCASSLDRVDYGYTFGSGTRLTVV.

The V call is TRBV28, the J call TRBJ1-5, with 11 bases identical to TRBD1. With 6 bases clipped from V and 2 bases from J, the junction kept 6 bases outside the gene matches. The V gene's germline CDR1 is MDHEN and CDR2 SYDVKM. The length of the CDR3 is 16 residues. This chain's CDR3 is CASRDRGLRGNQPQHF. In DNA form, the CDR3 reads TGTGCCAGCAGGGACAGGGGGCTTAGGGGCAATCAGCCCCAGCATTTT.